The rows below give T cell receptor beta chains drawn from one sample of a study of patients and donors after allogeneic stem cell transplantation. TCRdb itself ran the RT-PCR reads through MiXCR, one entry per CDR3 protein. The table records 70,000 to 95,000 distinct CDR3 sequences, approximately 5.2% of them present only once. The sample consisted of blood, either unsorted or a sorted T cell fraction (not recorded which). The receptors come from a human donor who was either an allogeneic HSCT recipient or a stem cell or donor lymphocyte infusion donor (not recorded which). It is not recorded whose cells these are; they may come from a transplant donor. CDR3s include the opening cysteine and the closing phenylalanine or tryptophan. D genes are given only for firm matches. Rows give clone size only sometimes, using once, few, many, or a class for an expanded clone.

many,TRBV18,.,TRBJ2-2,CASSIRGGNTGELFF,TGTGCCAGCTCAATCAGGGGAGGAAACACCGGGGAGCTGTTTTTT
.,TRBV3-1,TRBD2,TRBJ2-1,CASSSFSGSNGREQFF,TGTGCCAGCAGCTCCTTCAGCGGGAGTAACGGACGTGAGCAGTTCTTC
many,TRBV5-1,.,TRBJ2-1,CASSPGSTYNEQFF,TGCGCCAGCAGCCCGGGTTCCACCTACAATGAGCAGTTCTTC
many,TRBV12-3/TRBV12-4,.,TRBJ2-1,CASTPDSNKQFF,TGTGCCAGCACCCCTGACAGCAACAAGCAGTTCTTC
many,TRBV27,.,TRBJ2-1,CASSPRDPTSYNEQFF,TGTGCCAGCAGTCCCCGGGACCCCACCTCCTACAATGAGCAGTTCTTC
few,TRBV7-9,.,TRBJ2-3,CASSFLGLPGDTQYF,TGTGCCAGCAGCTTTCTCGGTCTGCCTGGGGATACGCAGTATTTT
many,TRBV29-1,.,TRBJ1-2,CSVEVRAGVYGYTF,TGCAGCGTTGAAGTAAGGGCAGGGGTTTATGGCTACACCTTC
many,TRBV2,.,TRBJ2-5,CASSFDLTQYF,TGTGCCAGCAGTTTTGATTTAACCCAGTACTTC
.,TRBV20-1,.,TRBJ1-5,CSVGGSGRNQPQHF,TGCAGTGTCGGGGGGTCCGGGCGCAATCAGCCCCAGCATTTT
many,TRBV7-6,TRBD2,TRBJ2-2,CASSWGTSGAYTGELFF,TGTGCCAGCAGCTGGGGTACTAGCGGGGCCTACACCGGGGAGCTGTTTTTT
many,TRBV7-3,TRBD2,TRBJ2-3,CASSLNRLAGVTDTQYF,TGTGCCAGCAGCTTAAATCGACTAGCGGGAGTCACAGATACGCAGTATTTT
.,TRBV20-1,.,TRBJ1-6,CSARRTLGPLHF,TGCAGTGCCAGAAGAACCTTAGGACCCCTCCACTTT
many,TRBV12-3/TRBV12-4,TRBD1,TRBJ1-4,CASSFWDRVEKLFF,TGTGCCAGCAGTTTCTGGGACAGGGTGGAAAAACTGTTTTTT
many,TRBV24-1,.,TRBJ2-2,CAIRSPNTGELFF,TGTGCCATCCGGAGCCCGAACACCGGGGAGCTGTTTTTT
many,TRBV12-3/TRBV12-4,TRBD1,TRBJ2-4,CASSLHPGTGDGGAKNIQYF,TGTGCCAGCAGTTTACATCCCGGGACAGGCGACGGCGGAGCCAAAAACATTCAGTACTTC
many,TRBV24-1,.,TRBJ2-7,CATSDPGGPFPPSYEQYF,TGTGCCACCAGTGATCCTGGGGGGCCCTTCCCTCCCTCCTACGAGCAGTACTTC
few,TRBV7-6,.,TRBJ2-5,CASSLASGSGQETQYF,TGTGCCAGCAGCTTAGCGTCAGGGTCCGGCCAAGAGACCCAGTACTTC
.,TRBV5-5,.,TRBJ2-7,CASSLGTGAGEQYF,TGTGCCAGCAGCTTGGGTACGGGGGCGGGCGAGCAGTACTTC
medium-sized,TRBV20-1,TRBD2,TRBJ2-7,CSAPRTSGSYEQYF,TGCAGTGCTCCCCGGACTAGCGGTTCCTACGAGCAGTACTTC
.,TRBV28,.,TRBJ1-4,CASRGHGTNEKLFF,TGTGCCAGCAGAGGTCATGGGACTAATGAAAAACTGTTTTTT
many,TRBV6-1,.,TRBJ1-6,CASSEGPYSPLHF,TGTGCCAGCAGTGAAGGGCCATACTCACCCCTCCACTTT
many,TRBV28,.,TRBJ2-2,CASSLFFGWEKAPVSGELFF,TGTGCCAGCAGTTTATTCTTTGGGTGGGAGAAAGCGCCAGTGTCCGGGGAGCTGTTTTTT
few,TRBV7-9,.,TRBJ2-1,CASSARRVPMISEQFF,TGTGCCAGCAGCGCCCGCCGAGTACCCATGATATCTGAGCAGTTCTTC
many,TRBV5-4,.,TRBJ1-2,CASSLVAANYGYTF,TGTGCCAGCAGCTTGGTGGCTGCCAACTATGGCTACACCTTC
many,TRBV19,.,TRBJ2-2,CASSKWRSTRGTGELFF,TGTGCCAGTAGTAAATGGCGGAGTACACGAGGCACCGGGGAGCTGTTTTTT
many,TRBV27,.,TRBJ1-5,CASSPADRNNQPQHF,TGTGCCAGCAGTCCAGCCGACAGGAACAATCAGCCCCAGCATTTT
few,TRBV6-5,TRBD1,TRBJ1-2,CASTRGRGYTF,TGTGCCAGCACGAGGGGGCGCGGCTACACCTTC